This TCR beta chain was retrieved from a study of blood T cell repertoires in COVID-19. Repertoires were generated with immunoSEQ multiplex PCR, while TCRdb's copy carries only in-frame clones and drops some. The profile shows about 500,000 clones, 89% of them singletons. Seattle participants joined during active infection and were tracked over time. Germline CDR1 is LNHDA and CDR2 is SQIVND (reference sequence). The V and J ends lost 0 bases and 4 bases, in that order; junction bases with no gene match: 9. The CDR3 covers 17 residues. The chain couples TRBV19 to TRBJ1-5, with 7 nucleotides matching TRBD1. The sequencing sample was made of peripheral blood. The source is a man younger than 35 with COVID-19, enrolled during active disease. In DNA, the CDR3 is TGTGCCAGTAGTATAGATCAGGGGGGAAGGGCGAATCAGCCCCAGCATTTT. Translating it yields CASSIDQGGRANQPQHF.